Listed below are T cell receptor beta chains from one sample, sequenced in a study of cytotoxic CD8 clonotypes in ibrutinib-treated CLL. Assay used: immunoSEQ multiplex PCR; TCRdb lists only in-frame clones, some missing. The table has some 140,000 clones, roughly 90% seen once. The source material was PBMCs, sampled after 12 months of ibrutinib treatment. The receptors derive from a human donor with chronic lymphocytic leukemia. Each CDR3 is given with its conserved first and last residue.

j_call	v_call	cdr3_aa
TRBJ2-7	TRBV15	CATSRGAASGSVGIEQYF
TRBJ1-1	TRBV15	CATSRKDSVTEAFF
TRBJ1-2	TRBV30	CAWSGRVFGGYTF
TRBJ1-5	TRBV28	CASSLRGMDRRNQPQHF
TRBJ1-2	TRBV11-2	CASRGGSNYGYTF
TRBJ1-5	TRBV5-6	CASSLDGHHSNQPQHF
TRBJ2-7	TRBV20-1	CSARSQGEQYF
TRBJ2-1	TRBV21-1	CASSHGASGGGNEQFF
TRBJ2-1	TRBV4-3	CASSQGWSDEQFF
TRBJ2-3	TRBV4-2	CASSQVLAGGSTDTQYF
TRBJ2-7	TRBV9	CASSRTSGGSSYEQYF
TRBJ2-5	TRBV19	CASSRGGTSGVQETQYF
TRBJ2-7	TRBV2	CASSGEGAGEQYF
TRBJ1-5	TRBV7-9	CASSSGRDRGPNQPQHF
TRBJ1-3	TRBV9	CASSPPPSSGNTIYF
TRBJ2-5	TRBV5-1	CASALSAGDETQYF
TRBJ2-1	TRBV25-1	CASSGSGTGYNEQFF
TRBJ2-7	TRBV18	CASSPQDIGLGGPYEQYF
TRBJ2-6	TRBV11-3	CASSRDSSGANVLTF
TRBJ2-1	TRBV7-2	CASSNTMEQQFF
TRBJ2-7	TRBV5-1	CASREGTSGRIHEQYF
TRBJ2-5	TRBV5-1	CASSASRDRERTQYF
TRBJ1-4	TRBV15	CATSRAREGEKLFF
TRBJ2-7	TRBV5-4	CASSWGAGTDPYEQYF
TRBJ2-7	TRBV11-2	CASSKQGNSYEQYF
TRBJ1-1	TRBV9	CASSSLTGNTEAFF
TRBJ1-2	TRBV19	CASSIGGGPVYGYTF
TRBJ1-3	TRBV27	CASSSLSGTTRSGNTIYF
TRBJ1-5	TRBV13	CASSLGTVNQPQHF
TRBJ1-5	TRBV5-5	CASSPWDRGVGPQHF
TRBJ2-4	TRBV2	CASRGQTIAKNIQYF
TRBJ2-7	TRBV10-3	CAISPTGGKGGEQYF
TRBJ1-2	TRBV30	CAWTSTHTYGYTF
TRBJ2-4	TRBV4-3	CASSQHSKNIQYF
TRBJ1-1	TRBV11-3	CASSLSTEFEAFF
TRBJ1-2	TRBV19	CASSRGQGPFNYGYTF
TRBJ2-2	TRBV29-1	CSVEGLAGGAAGELFF
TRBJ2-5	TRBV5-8	CASSLGASGETQYF
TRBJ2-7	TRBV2	CASSGDYLDHEQYF
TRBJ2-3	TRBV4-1	CASSLETSGYTDTQYF
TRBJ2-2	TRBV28	CASPGTLNTGELFF
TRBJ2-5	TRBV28	CASRNWDFQETQYF
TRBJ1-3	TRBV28	CASSWTATPFPSGNTIYF
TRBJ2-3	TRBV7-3	CASSRGTTDTQYF
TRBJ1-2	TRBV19	CASSIGDRTGYTF
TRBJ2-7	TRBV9	CASTRTSASYEQYF
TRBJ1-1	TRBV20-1	CSATENTEAFF
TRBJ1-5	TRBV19	CASSPRRGGYSNQPQHF
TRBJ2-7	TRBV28	CASSHTDPSYEQYF
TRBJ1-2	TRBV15	CATSRGAAHSYGYTF
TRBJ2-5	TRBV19	CASSGVTRETQYF
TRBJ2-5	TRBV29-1	CSVETLAGIQETQYF
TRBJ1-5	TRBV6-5	CASSYGGGNQPQHF
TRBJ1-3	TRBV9	CASSAPGQGSGNTIYF
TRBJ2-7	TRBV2	CASSLGVGEQYF
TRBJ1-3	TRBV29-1	CSVGADTSGNTIYF
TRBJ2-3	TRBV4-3	CASSPSEGGPDTQYF